This T cell receptor (beta chain) comes out of a study of T cell therapy after organ transplantation. Across the study: T cells were expanded approximately 15 days with 30 CMV class I/II epitopes.

Germline loops: CDR1 LNHDA, CDR2 SQIVND (reference sequence). The CDR3 runs to 14 residues. Worth noting for this clone: Its antigen is unknown.

Time point noted: 20-29 weeks after completion of therapy. Patients were solid-organ transplant recipients with drug-resistant or recurrent cytomegalovirus. Sequencing was performed with immunoSEQ multiplex PCR; in TCRdb, only in-frame clones are kept and a portion is missing. This table has around 20,000 clones, over 80% appearing once. This sample comprised CD8+ T cells from blood, obtained after autologous CMV-specific T cell therapy. The TCR comes from a human patient who had received a solid organ transplant and had CMV disease. These T cells may partly come from the graft donor. This chain connects TRBV19 to TRBJ2-2; D might be TRBD1 (6 bases). In DNA, the CDR3 is TGTGCAAACCCTGACAGGCTTGTCGCCGGGGAGCTGTTTTTT. Translated, it gives CANPDRLVAGELFF.